These 28 T cell receptor beta chains were sequenced from one sample in a study of OX40 agonist ivuxolimab in advanced cancers. Receptor libraries were prepared by the immunoSEQ multiplex PCR assay. Drawn from immuneACCESS, this table holds only the in-frame rearrangements with V and J called that TCRdb kept. Clones are partly lost; checked studies trace under half to an unresolved V gene and leave the rest unexplained. Present in this sample are around 68,000 clones, roughly nine tenths of which were seen just once. Clones ranked in the top ten supply 0.3% to 0.35% of the sample. Sequenced material: CD4+ or CD8+ T cells sorted from blood, taken in a trial of the OX40 agonist ivuxolimab. These receptors came from an adult with an advanced solid tumor such as melanoma, head and neck, liver or kidney cancer.

This chain uses TRBV7-6 with TRBJ2-1; TRBD2 is a possible D gene (6 bases). The CDR3 is 14 residues long. V lost 1 base to trimming and J lost 14 bases, with 18 bases between them. CDR1 and CDR2 (germline): SGHVS, FNYEAQ. As DNA, the CDR3 is TGTGCCAGCAGCTTAGATCCAGCCGGGGAGGTTGAGTTCTTC. It translates to CASSLDPAGEVEFF. Full variable domain (remainder filled in from reference TRBV7-6 and TRBJ2-1): GAGVSQSPRYKVTKRGQDVALRCDPISGHVSLYWYRQALGQGPEFLTYFNYEAQQDKSGLPNDRFSAERPEGSISTLTIQRTEQRDSAMYRCASSLDPAGEVEFFGPGTRLTVL.

The V call is TRBV7-9, the J call TRBJ2-7, with a weak D call TRBD1 (5 bases). Looked up from germline, CDR1 is SEHNR and CDR2 is FQNEAQ (reference sequence). The V end was cut by 5 bases, the J end by 3 bases, with 8 bases between. The length of the CDR3 is 12 residues. The CDR3 region is CASSPTDYEQYF. CDR3 sequence (DNA): TGTGCCAGCAGCCCGACAGACTACGAGCAGTACTTC.

The V call is TRBV25-1, the J call TRBJ1-2; 7 bases match TRBD1. Trimming at V came to 4 bases and at J to 6 bases, leaving 8 bases not matched to a gene. CDR1 and CDR2 from the germline V gene are MGHDK and SYGVNS. This CDR3 region has 14 residues. The CDR3 loop is CASSGPGTVNGYTF. The CDR3 DNA sequence: TGTGCCAGCAGTGGCCCGGGGACAGTGAATGGCTACACCTTC.

The chain uses TRBV27 and TRBJ2-1; 8 positions agree with TRBD2. The V and J ends lost 3 bases and 7 bases, in that order; junction bases with no gene match: 23. CDR1 is MNHEY and CDR2 is SMNVEV in the germline V gene (reference sequence). There are 20 residues in the CDR3. CDR3 region: CASSFPPGGGSGRRENEQFF. The CDR3 DNA is TGTGCCAGCAGTTTCCCTCCCGGGGGGGGTAGCGGCCGAAGAGAAAATGAGCAGTTCTTC.

The V and J genes are TRBV7-9 and TRBJ2-7; D is ambiguous. V lost 5 bases, J lost 3 bases, and 14 bases lay in between. This CDR3 is built from 14 residues. The germline CDR1 and CDR2 sequences are SEHNR and FQNEAQ (reference sequence). The DNA of the CDR3 is TGTGCCAGCAGCCCAGCTGGCAGAGTCTACGAGCAGTACTTC. Its translation is CASSPAGRVYEQYF.

This chain links TRBV27 with TRBJ2-7; D could derive from TRBD1 or TRBD2 (5 bases each). Germline V gene data show CDR1 as MNHEY and CDR2 as SMNVEV (reference sequence). The V gene lost 4 bases and the J gene lost 6 bases, with 13 bases spanning the gap. CDR3 length: 13 amino acids. The CDR3 DNA reads TGTGCCAGCAGTTCCAGACAGACTACCGAGCAGTACTTC. It yields the protein CASSSRQTTEQYF.

This clone was seen a single time. This chain links TRBV18 with TRBJ2-2; 10 nucleotides line up with TRBD1. V shed 1 base and J 5 bases; nucleotides not matched to a gene: 7. Germline-derived CDR1 and CDR2 are KGHSH and LQKENI. The length of the CDR3 is 17 residues. The CDR3 sequence: CASSPRRTGGGTGELFF. The CDR3, as DNA: TGTGCCAGCTCACCACGGAGGACAGGGGGAGGAACCGGGGAGCTGTTTTTT.

V usage is TRBV5-6 and J usage is TRBJ2-3; D is possibly TRBD1 or TRBD2 (5 bases each). In germline, CDR1 is SGHDT, CDR2 YYEEEE. CDR3 length equals 17 residues. V was shortened by 2 bases and J by 4 bases, with 20 bases between the two germline ends. This chain's CDR3 is CASSLTGARSRADTQYF. CDR3 sequence (DNA): TGTGCCAGCAGCTTAACCGGGGCACGTAGTCGAGCAGATACGCAGTATTTT.

The rearrangement links TRBV6-5 to TRBJ2-3, with D hard to call. Per the germline V gene, CDR1 is MNHEY and CDR2 is SVGAGI. With 2 bases removed from V and 0 bases from J, the gap between germline ends came to 9 bases. The CDR3 length is 15 residues. CDR3 nucleotides: TGTGCCAGCAGTTACCTGGCGTCTAGCACAGATACGCAGTATTTT. Its translation is CASSYLASSTDTQYF.

The chain carries TRBV4-1 and TRBJ2-7, with TRBD1 as a possible D gene (5 bases). Germline V lookup: CDR1 MGHRA, CDR2 YSYEKL. There are 14 residues in the CDR3. Trimming cost V 4 bases and J 2 bases, with 12 bases left between them. CDR3 sequence reads: CASSRPTAAYEQYF. CDR3 nucleotide sequence: TGCGCCAGCAGCCGTCCGACAGCCGCCTACGAGCAGTACTTC.

The V and J genes are TRBV5-1 and TRBJ1-3; possibly TRBD1 for D (5 bases). With 4 bases removed from V and 0 bases from J, the gap between germline ends came to 14 bases. Germline loops: CDR1 SGHRS, CDR2 YFSETQ. The CDR3 is made up of 16 amino acids. CDR3 residues: CASSPGAPSSGNTIYF. The CDR3 DNA is TGCGCCAGCAGCCCCGGGGCCCCATCCTCTGGAAACACCATATATTTT.

The chain employs TRBV18 and TRBJ2-7, with D tentatively TRBD1 (5 bases). The germline gives CDR1 KGHSH, CDR2 LQKENI. The CDR3 spans 12 residues. Between the trimmed V and J ends, which lost 3 bases and 5 bases, there was a span of 8 bases. The CDR3 region has the DNA TGTGCCAGCTCACCGGACATTGACGAGCAGTACTTC. Protein sequence: CASSPDIDEQYF.

This rearrangement joins TRBV29-1 to TRBJ1-1; D may be TRBD1 (5 bases). This CDR3 comprises 13 residues. Per germline, CDR1 SQVTM and CDR2 ANQGSEA. V was pared by 7 bases and J by 0 bases, with 12 bases between. Here the CDR3 reads CSGKGRVNTEAFF. In DNA form, the CDR3 reads TGCAGCGGGAAGGGACGGGTGAACACTGAAGCTTTCTTT.

The V call is TRBV29-1, the J call TRBJ2-7, with 7 bases that match TRBD1. The CDR3 is made up of 13 amino acids. Losses at the gene ends were 6 bases for V and 6 bases for J; bases not matched to a gene: 11. Germline values: CDR1 SQVTM, CDR2 ANQGSEA. This chain's CDR3 is CSVSGQPPGEQYF. Here the CDR3 DNA reads TGCAGCGTATCGGGACAGCCACCGGGCGAGCAGTACTTC.

V and J are TRBV10-2 and TRBJ1-3; 7 bases fit TRBD1. The CDR3 length is 16 residues. V lost 7 bases to trimming and J lost 0 bases; unmatched junction nucleotides: 9. In germline, CDR1 is WSHSY, CDR2 SAAADI. CDR3: CASKGAGGFSGNTIYF. DNA for the CDR3: TGCGCCAGCAAAGGGGCAGGGGGGTTCTCTGGAAACACCATATATTTT.

The chain carries TRBV28 and TRBJ1-1, with D maybe TRBD1 (5 bases). CDR3 length: 14 residues. Germline CDR1 reads MDHEN; CDR2 reads SYDVKM. V gave up 9 bases and J gave up 1 base, with 15 bases separating them. In DNA, the CDR3 is TGTGCCAGTCGGGGGGGAGGGAAGAACACTGAAGCTTTCTTT. Protein: CASRGGGKNTEAFF.

Points on this clone: At one end the junction does not follow the germline gene, possibly because of a read error. This chain uses TRBV4-1 with TRBJ2-2; D possibly uses TRBD1 or TRBD2 (5 bases each). In germline, CDR1 is MGHRA, CDR2 YSYEKL. The length of the CDR3 is 14 residues. The CDR3 spells CASSQETSVQGAVF. Written as DNA, the CDR3 is TGCGCCAGCAGCCAAGAAACCTCAGTGCAGGGAGCTGTTTTT.

This clone was detected a few times. The chain uses TRBV6-4 and TRBJ2-2, with a possible D match to TRBD1 (6 bases). V lost 4 bases and J 5 bases, leaving 17 bases between the germline ends. Germline lookup yields CDR1 MRHNA and CDR2 SNTAGT. This CDR3 has 16 amino acids. The CDR3 protein is CASSVALGARTGELFF. The CDR3 DNA follows: TGTGCCAGCAGTGTGGCTCTGGGGGCCAGGACCGGGGAGCTGTTTTTT.

As DNA, the CDR3 is TGTGCCAGCAGCTTATTAACGGGGGGTTTGCGAGGAAACACCATATATTTT. It specifies CASSLLTGGLRGNTIYF. The V and J genes are TRBV5-6 and TRBJ1-3; TRBD1 might be the D (5 bases). V shed 2 bases and J shed 4 bases, with 19 bases lying between them. CDR1 and CDR2 from the germline V gene are SGHDT and YYEEEE. CDR3 size: 17 residues.

The rearrangement joins TRBV30 to TRBJ2-4, with D possibly matching TRBD2 (6 bases). CDR1 GTSNPN and CDR2 SVGIG come from the germline V gene (reference sequence). The CDR3 is 12 residues long. The V and J ends lost 2 bases and 15 bases respectively, with 17 bases between them. In DNA form, the CDR3 reads TGTGCCTGGAGTCATGCGGGATCCGGAGGGTACTTC. Amino acids: CAWSHAGSGGYF.

J is TRBJ2-7 and V is TRBV6-1; D perhaps matches TRBD1 (6 bases). The germline V and J ends were trimmed by 5 bases and 0 bases, with 11 bases remaining between them. Per germline, CDR1 MNHNS and CDR2 SASEGT. CDR3 length: 14 amino acids. CDR3 region: CASSIQGPSYEQYF. CDR3 in DNA: TGTGCCAGCAGTATACAGGGCCCCTCCTACGAGCAGTACTTC.

V usage is TRBV2 and J usage is TRBJ1-4, with unresolved D. CDR3 length: 12 residues. Trimming pared 6 bases from V and 8 bases from J, leaving 10 bases between. Per germline, CDR1 SNHLY and CDR2 FYNNEI. For the CDR3, the DNA is TGTGCCAGCAGCCGTACCGGGGAAAAACTGTTTTTT. This encodes CASSRTGEKLFF.

A single count supports this clone. This chain links TRBV7-9 with TRBJ1-4, with 10 bases aligning to TRBD1. The CDR3 length is 14 residues. CDR1 SEHNR and CDR2 FQNEAQ come from the germline V gene (reference sequence). The junction had 4 bases not matched to a gene; V was cut back by 7 bases and J by 5 bases. Here the CDR3 reads CASIRTGGNEKLFF. The CDR3 DNA reads TGTGCCAGCATCCGGACAGGGGGAAATGAAAAACTGTTTTTT. Full variable domain (missing parts from reference TRBV7-9 and TRBJ1-4): DTGVSQNPRHKITKRGQNVTFRCDPISEHNRLYWYRQTLGQGPEFLTYFQNEAQLEKSRLLSDRFSAERPKGSFSTLEIQRTEQGDSAMYLCASIRTGGNEKLFFGSGTQLSVL.

V gene TRBV19 combines with J gene TRBJ1-6, with D hard to call. Trimming shortened V by 8 bases and J by 7 bases, and 12 bases separated the two germline ends. Germline V lookup: CDR1 LNHDA, CDR2 SQIVND (reference sequence). The CDR3 is 13 amino acids. The CDR3 here is CASREKQNSPLHF. In DNA form, the CDR3 reads TGTGCCAGTCGGGAAAAACAGAATTCACCCCTCCACTTT.

This clone showed up just once. Other DNA sequences within the sample encode an identical CDR3. The CDR3 DNA sequence: TGCGCCAGCAGCTTAAGGGGACTGGGAGAGACCCAGTACTTC. Its translation is CASSLRGLGETQYF. This chain connects TRBV5-1 to TRBJ2-5; D might be TRBD2 (6 bases). Germline values: CDR1 SGHRS, CDR2 YFSETQ. V was trimmed by 2 bases and J by 4 bases, leaving 12 bases between them. The CDR3 sequence is 14 residues long. Variable domain in full (rest from reference TRBV5-1 and TRBJ2-5): KAGVTQTPRYLIKTRGQQVTLSCSPISGHRSVSWYQQTPGQGLQFLFEYFSETQRNKGNFPGRFSGRQFSNSRSEMNVSTLELGDSALYLCASSLRGLGETQYFGPGTRLLVL.

The chain carries TRBV12-5 and TRBJ2-3; 12 positions agree with TRBD2. The V gene's germline CDR1 is LGHNT and CDR2 FRNRAP. The CDR3 runs 16 residues. V was pared by 1 base and J by 2 bases, with 1 base of the junction left unmatched. CDR3 in amino acids: CASGLGLAGATDTQYF. CDR3 DNA: TGTGCTAGTGGTTTGGGACTAGCGGGGGCCACAGATACGCAGTATTTT.

V gene TRBV28 combines with J gene TRBJ1-1; TRBD1 matches at 9 bases. The V and J ends lost 5 bases and 6 bases, in that order; junction bases with no gene match: 13. Germline lookup yields CDR1 MDHEN and CDR2 SYDVKM. The CDR3 length is 16 residues. CDR3 sequence reads: CASSPAGTGSTAEAFF. CDR3 bases: TGTGCCAGCAGTCCTGCCGGGACAGGGAGTACCGCTGAAGCTTTCTTT.

V gene TRBV5-1 combines with J gene TRBJ2-7, with 7 bases aligning to TRBD1. V lost 0 bases to trimming and J lost 6 bases; unmatched junction nucleotides: 6. The CDR3 contains 14 residues. Germline CDR1 and CDR2: SGHRS and YFSETQ. The chain's CDR3 is CASSLEKGASEQYF. The CDR3 DNA follows: TGCGCCAGCAGCTTGGAGAAGGGGGCCAGCGAGCAGTACTTC.